The T cell receptor beta chain under discussion was sequenced for a study of shared clonotypes between healthy human individuals. The overall study: CD4 naive cells filled three plates per donor, CD4 memory three, CD8 naive two and CD8 memory one. Study outcomes and limitations: There were few donors, and this limited the genetic and exposure-history diversity represented.

About this clone: Its target is not known.

Genomic DNA (from each subset) was split evenly across several immunoSEQ plates. Data came from immunoSEQ multiplex PCR; TCRdb stores just in-frame clones and leaves some out. This sample has around 2.1 million clones, with about 92% found just once. V gave up 4 bases and J gave up 7 bases; unmatched junction bases: 10. The CDR3 has 15 amino acids. Germline CDR1 SGHRS, CDR2 YFSETQ. CD45RO-negative cells were positively selected for CCR7, leaving out terminally differentiated effector memory CD45RA+ cells. The receptor comes from a young man in good health. Some clones in this sample may be carry-over from other donors' samples. The chain links TRBV5-1 to TRBJ1-2; 10 positions agree with TRBD1. Sequencing was carried out using naive CD8+ T cells from PBMCs. The CDR3 nucleotides read TGCGCCAGCAGCGACGCCGGGACAGGGGAGGTTGGCTACACCTTC. This sequence encodes CASSDAGTGEVGYTF. The whole variable domain, remainder taken from reference TRBV5-1 and TRBJ1-2, is KAGVTQTPRYLIKTRGQQVTLSCSPISGHRSVSWYQQTPGQGLQFLFEYFSETQRNKGNFPGRFSGRQFSNSRSEMNVSTLELGDSALYLCASSDAGTGEVGYTFGSGTRLTVV.